This T cell receptor (beta chain) is drawn from a study of blood T cells in healthy people across ages. Whole-study results and caveats: Roughly linear declines in TCR beta diversity per million T cells occurred with age. For the donors, CMV status was unknown and possibly confounded expanded clonotype changes.

As to this clonotype: What it binds is unknown.

Then a second PCR, running roughly 7 to 11 cycles, was carried out with a sample-barcoded 5' primer and a J-beta primer mix. Each cDNA molecule was tagged by a template-switch adaptor that had 12 random nucleotides. Sequencing yielded, for each sample, at least 3 million paired-end reads carrying CDR3. TCRdb itself ran the 5' RACE reads through MiXCR, one entry per CDR3 protein. Of around 1,900,000 distinct CDR3 sequences listed, 35% to 50% are singletons. Germline-derived CDR1 and CDR2 are SGHRS and YFSETQ. Trimming pared 3 bases from V and 3 bases from J, leaving 13 bases between. The CDR3 totals 14 residues.

The chain recombines TRBV5-1 with TRBJ2-7; D might be TRBD2 (6 bases). The sequencing input was blood. This TCR derives from a human donor in good health. CDR3: CASSSRDFVYEQYF. DNA for the CDR3: TGCGCCAGCAGCTCCCGGGACTTTGTCTACGAGCAGTACTTC. The whole variable domain, filled in from reference TRBV5-1 and TRBJ2-7, reads KAGVTQTPRYLIKTRGQQVTLSCSPISGHRSVSWYQQTPGQGLQFLFEYFSETQRNKGNFPGRFSGRQFSNSRSEMNVSTLELGDSALYLCASSSRDFVYEQYFGPGTRLTVT.